Here is one T cell receptor beta chain with its context. Its antigen is unknown. Deep-level running was used for the assay. The method was immunoSEQ multiplex PCR; TCRdb's version includes in-frame clones alone and lacks a portion of them. The sample shows 1,500,000 or so clones, 98% to 99% of them seen only once. Per germline, CDR1 SGHAT and CDR2 FQNNGV. Trimming removed 1 base at V and 7 bases at J, with 16 bases between. The CDR3 loop spans 15 amino acids. The sample originates from a study of shared clonotypes between healthy human individuals. General study findings and limits: What naive subsets generally showed was a larger estimated richness than memory subsets showed.

The study drew its donors from healthy HIV-negative adults without recent acute infections or vaccinations. The clonotype comes from a young man in good health. The rearrangement uses TRBV11-2 and TRBJ1-1, with D unresolved. Sequencing was carried out using naive CD4+ T cells sorted from blood. Stated subset: CD45RA+ positively selected. The CDR3 loop reads CASSLVAVGNFEAFF. The CDR3 nucleotides are TGTGCCAGCAGCTTAGTGGCAGTTGGGAATTTTGAAGCTTTCTTT.